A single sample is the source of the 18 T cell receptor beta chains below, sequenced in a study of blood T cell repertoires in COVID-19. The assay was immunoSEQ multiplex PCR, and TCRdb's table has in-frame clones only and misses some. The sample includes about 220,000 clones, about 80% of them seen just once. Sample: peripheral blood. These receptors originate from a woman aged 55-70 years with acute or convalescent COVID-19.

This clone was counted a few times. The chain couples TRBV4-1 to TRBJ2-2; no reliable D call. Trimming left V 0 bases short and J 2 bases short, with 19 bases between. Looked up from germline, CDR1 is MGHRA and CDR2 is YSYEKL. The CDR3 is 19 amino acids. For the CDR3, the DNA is TGCGCCAGCAGCCAAGAGTATTTCGCAACCACAACAAACACCGGGGAGCTGTTTTTT. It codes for CASSQEYFATTTNTGELFF.

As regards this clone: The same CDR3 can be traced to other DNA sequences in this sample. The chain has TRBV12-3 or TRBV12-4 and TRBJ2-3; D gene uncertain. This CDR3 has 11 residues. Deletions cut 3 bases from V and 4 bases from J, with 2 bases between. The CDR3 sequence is CASSFADTQYF. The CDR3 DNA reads TGTGCCAGCAGTTTCGCAGATACGCAGTATTTT.

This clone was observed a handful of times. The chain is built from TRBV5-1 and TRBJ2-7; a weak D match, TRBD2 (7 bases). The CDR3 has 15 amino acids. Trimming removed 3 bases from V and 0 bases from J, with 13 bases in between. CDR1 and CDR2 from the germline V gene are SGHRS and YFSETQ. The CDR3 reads CASSWGGLISYEQYF. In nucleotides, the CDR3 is TGCGCCAGCAGCTGGGGGGGCCTGATCTCCTACGAGCAGTACTTC.

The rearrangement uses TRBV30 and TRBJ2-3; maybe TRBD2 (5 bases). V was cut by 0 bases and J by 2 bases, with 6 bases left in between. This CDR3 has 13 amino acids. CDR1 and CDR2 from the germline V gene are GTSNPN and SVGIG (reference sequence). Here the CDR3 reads CAWSVRDTDTQYF. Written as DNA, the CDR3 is TGTGCCTGGAGTGTACGGGACACAGATACGCAGTATTTT.

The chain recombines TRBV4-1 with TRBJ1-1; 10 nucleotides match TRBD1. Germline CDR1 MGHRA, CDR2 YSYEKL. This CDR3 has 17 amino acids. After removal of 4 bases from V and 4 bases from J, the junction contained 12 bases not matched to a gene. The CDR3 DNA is TGCGCCAGCAGCCGGGACAGGGGTATTACCGGCCGCACTGAAGCTTTCTTT. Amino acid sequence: CASSRDRGITGRTEAFF.

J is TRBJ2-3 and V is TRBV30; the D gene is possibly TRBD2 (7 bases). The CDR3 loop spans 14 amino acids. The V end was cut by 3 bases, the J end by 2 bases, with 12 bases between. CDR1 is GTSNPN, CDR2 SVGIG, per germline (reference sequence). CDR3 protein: CAWSRGATTDTQYF. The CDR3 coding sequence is TGTGCCTGGAGCCGGGGGGCCACCACAGATACGCAGTATTTT.

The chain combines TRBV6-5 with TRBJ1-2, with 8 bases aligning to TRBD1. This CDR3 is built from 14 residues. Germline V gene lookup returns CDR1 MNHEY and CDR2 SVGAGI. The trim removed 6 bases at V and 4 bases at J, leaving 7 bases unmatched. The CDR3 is CASSRTGTGYGYTF. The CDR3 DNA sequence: TGTGCCAGCAGCAGAACCGGGACAGGCTATGGCTACACCTTC.

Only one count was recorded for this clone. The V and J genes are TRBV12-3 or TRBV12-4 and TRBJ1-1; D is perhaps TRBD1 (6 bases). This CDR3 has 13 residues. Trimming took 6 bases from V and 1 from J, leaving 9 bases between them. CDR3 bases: TGTGCCAGCAGGCCGACAGGGAACACTGAAGCTTTCTTT. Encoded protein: CASRPTGNTEAFF.

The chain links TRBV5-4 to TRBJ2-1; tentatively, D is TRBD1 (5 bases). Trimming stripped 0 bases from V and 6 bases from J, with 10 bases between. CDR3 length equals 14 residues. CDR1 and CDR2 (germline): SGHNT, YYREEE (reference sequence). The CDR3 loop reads CASSLDPGRNEQFF. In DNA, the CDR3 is TGTGCCAGCAGCTTGGACCCAGGGCGCAATGAGCAGTTCTTC.

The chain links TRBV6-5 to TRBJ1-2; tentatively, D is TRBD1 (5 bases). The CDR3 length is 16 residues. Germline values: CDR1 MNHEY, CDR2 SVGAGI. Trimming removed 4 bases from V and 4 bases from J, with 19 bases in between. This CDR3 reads CASSSPRGGVSYGYTF. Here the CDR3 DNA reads TGTGCCAGCAGTTCCCCGCGGGGGGGTGTTAGCTATGGCTACACCTTC.

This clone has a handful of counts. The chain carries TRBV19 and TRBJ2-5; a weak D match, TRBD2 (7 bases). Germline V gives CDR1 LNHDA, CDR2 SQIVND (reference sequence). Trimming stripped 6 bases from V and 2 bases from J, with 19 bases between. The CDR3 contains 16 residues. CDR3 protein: CASRLTGGRVQETQYF. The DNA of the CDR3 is TGTGCCAGTAGGCTGACGGGGGGCCGGGTACAAGAGACCCAGTACTTC. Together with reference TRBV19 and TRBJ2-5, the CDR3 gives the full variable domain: DGGITQSPKYLFRKEGQNVTLSCEQNLNHDAMYWYRQDPGQGLRLIYYSQIVNDFQKGDIAEGYSVSREKKESFPLTVTSAQKNPTAFYLCASRLTGGRVQETQYFGPGTRLLVL.

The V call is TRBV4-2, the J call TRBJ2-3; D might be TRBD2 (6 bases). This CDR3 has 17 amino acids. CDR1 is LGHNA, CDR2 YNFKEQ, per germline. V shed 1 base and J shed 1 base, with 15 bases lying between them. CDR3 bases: TGTGCCAGCAGCCAAGCCGCTAGCGTTTTAGGCACAGATACGCAGTATTTT. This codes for CASSQAASVLGTDTQYF.

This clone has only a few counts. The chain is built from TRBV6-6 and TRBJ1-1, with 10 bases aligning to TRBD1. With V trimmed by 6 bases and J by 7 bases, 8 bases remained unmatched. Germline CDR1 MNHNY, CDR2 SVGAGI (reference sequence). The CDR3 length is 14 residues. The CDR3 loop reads CASRREGQGIEAFF. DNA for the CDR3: TGTGCCAGCAGACGCGAGGGACAGGGGATTGAAGCTTTCTTT.

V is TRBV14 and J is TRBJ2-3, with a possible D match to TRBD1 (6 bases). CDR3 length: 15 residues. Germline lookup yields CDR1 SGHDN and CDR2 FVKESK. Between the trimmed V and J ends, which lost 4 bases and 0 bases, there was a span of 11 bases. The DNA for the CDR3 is TGTGCCAGCAGCCGCGACAGGCCTAGCACAGATACGCAGTATTTT. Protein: CASSRDRPSTDTQYF.

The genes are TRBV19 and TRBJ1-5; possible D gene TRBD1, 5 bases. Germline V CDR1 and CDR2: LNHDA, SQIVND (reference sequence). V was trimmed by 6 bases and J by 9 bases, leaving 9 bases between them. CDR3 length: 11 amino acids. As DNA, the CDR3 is TGTGCCAGTAGCGAAAGGGGGCCCCAGCATTTT. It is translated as CASSERGPQHF.

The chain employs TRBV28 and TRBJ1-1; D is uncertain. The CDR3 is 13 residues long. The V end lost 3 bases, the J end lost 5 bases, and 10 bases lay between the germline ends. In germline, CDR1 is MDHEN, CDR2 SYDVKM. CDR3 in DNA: TGTGCCAGCAGTTTCGGGGTAGGAACTGAAGCTTTCTTT. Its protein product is CASSFGVGTEAFF.

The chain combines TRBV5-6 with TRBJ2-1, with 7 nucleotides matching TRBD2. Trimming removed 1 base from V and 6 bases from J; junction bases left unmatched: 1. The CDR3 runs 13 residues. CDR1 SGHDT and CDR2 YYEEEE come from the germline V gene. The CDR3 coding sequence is TGTGCCAGCAGCTTGCGCGGGGGCAATGAGCAGTTCTTC. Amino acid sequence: CASSLRGGNEQFF.

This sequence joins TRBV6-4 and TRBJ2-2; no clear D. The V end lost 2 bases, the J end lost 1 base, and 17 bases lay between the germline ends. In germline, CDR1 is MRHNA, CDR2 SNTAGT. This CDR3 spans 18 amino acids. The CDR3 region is CASSDPTGQHLNTGELFF. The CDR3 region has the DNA TGTGCCAGCAGTGACCCGACTGGCCAACACCTGAACACCGGGGAGCTGTTTTTT.